This record concerns one TCR beta chain sequence. Its antigen is not identified. The data were obtained in a study of T cells after yellow fever vaccination. MiXCR was run by TCRdb on the 5' RACE reads, yielding one entry per CDR3 protein. The sample has 95,000 to 100,000 distinct CDR3 sequences, around 5.8% seen once; the top ten hold 35% to 50%. Overall study results and limits: Any FACS-sorted repertoire could hold abundant clonotypes that contaminate it from the bulk population.

Trimming took off 0 bases at V and 16 bases at J, with 13 bases between the two ends. This CDR3 contains 12 residues. CDR1 and CDR2 from the germline V gene are SGHDT and YYEEEE. This chain uses TRBV5-6 with TRBJ1-4; D unclear. The clonotype comes from a man younger than 30 who received the YFV17D yellow fever vaccine. The input for sequencing was CD8+ T cells sorted from PBMCs, taken 10 days after the yellow fever booster vaccination. The CDR3 spells CASSLAFTDPFF. DNA of the CDR3: TGTGCCAGCAGCTTGGCCTTCACAGATCCGTTTTTT.